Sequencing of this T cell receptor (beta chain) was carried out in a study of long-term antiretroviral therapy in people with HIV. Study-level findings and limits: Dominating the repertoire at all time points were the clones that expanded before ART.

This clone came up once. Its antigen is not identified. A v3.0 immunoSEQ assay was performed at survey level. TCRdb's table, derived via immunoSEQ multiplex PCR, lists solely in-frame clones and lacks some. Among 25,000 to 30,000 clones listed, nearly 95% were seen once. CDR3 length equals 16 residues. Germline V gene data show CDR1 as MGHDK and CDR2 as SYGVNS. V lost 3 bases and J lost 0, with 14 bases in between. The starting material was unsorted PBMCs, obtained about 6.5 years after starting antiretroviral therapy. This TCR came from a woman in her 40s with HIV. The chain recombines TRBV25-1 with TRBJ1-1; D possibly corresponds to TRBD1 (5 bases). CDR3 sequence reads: CASSEGRKKMNTEAFF. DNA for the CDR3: TGTGCCAGCAGTGAGGGACGTAAGAAGATGAACACTGAAGCTTTCTTT.